This T cell receptor (beta chain) was identified during a study of blood T cell repertoires in COVID-19. Study at large: COVID-19 samples from acute and convalescent phases originated in the United States, Italy and Spain. Sample material is recorded as cDNA or gDNA derived from T cells, B-cell-depleted T cells, or PBMCs.

Trimming removed 3 bases from V and 3 bases from J; junction bases left unmatched: 4. The V gene's germline CDR1 is SGHTS and CDR2 YDEGEE. The CDR3 loop spans 14 amino acids. Seattle participants joined during active infection and were tracked over time. In the original processing: The assay estimated nucleated cells by amplifying reference gene primers. The protocol was immunoSEQ multiplex PCR, while the TCRdb copy is restricted to in-frame clones and leaves out a portion. V and J calls and clone size are as listed in that table; D and trimming were resolved from the DNA. The data show 350,000 to 400,000 clones, roughly nine tenths seen once.

Sequencing was done on a sample of peripheral blood. This sequence was found in a woman aged 25 to 39 with COVID-19, enrolled during active disease. The chain links TRBV5-8 to TRBJ2-3; 7 positions agree with TRBD2. This chain's CDR3 is CASSYGLETDTQYF. For the CDR3, the DNA is TGTGCCAGCAGCTACGGACTAGAGACAGATACGCAGTATTTT.